This entry lists 23 T cell receptor beta chains sequenced from one sample in a study of breast tumors, draining lymph nodes, adjacent tissues. Breast cancer patients provided tissue from their axillary draining lymph nodes. TCRdb redid the calling of the multiplex PCR reads with MiXCR, one entry per CDR3 protein. The sample records about 140,000 distinct CDR3 sequences, 30% to 35% being singletons. The material sequenced was axillary lymph node tissue. The receptors stem from a female donor with breast cancer. Some clones in this sample may be carry-over from other donors' samples.

A note on this clonotype: A much larger clonotype is one base distant, so this may be a read error. This chain connects TRBV20-1 to TRBJ2-7, with 7 bases identical to TRBD2. This CDR3 comprises 14 residues. The junction had 14 bases not matched to a gene; V was cut back by 6 bases and J by 6 bases. Germline V gene lookup returns CDR1 DFQATT and CDR2 SNEGSKA (reference sequence). In DNA, the CDR3 is TGCAGTGCGGGAGGGGAGGCGCCAACCTCCGAGCAGTACGTC. It is translated as CSAGGEAPTSEQYV.

Regarding this clonotype: This could be a read error, since a much larger clone is one nucleotide away. The chain is built from TRBV7-3 and TRBJ2-2; the D is unclear. From germline, CDR1 is SGHTA and CDR2 FQGTGA. CDR3 length: 11 residues. CDR3 sequence: CASRYTEELFF. The CDR3 DNA sequence: TGTGCCAGCAGATACACCGAGGAGCTGTTTTTT.

This clonotype was found many times. The chain recombines TRBV5-1 with TRBJ2-7; tentatively, D is TRBD1 (6 bases). V lost 0 bases and J 2 bases, leaving 12 bases between the germline ends. Germline CDR1 reads SGHRS; CDR2 reads YFSETQ. There are 15 residues in the CDR3. CDR3 sequence: CASSLGAWTAYEQYF. CDR3 in DNA: TGCGCCAGCAGCTTGGGGGCCTGGACAGCCTACGAGCAGTACTTC. Complete variable domain (other parts from reference TRBV5-1 and TRBJ2-7): KAGVTQTPRYLIKTRGQQVTLSCSPISGHRSVSWYQQTPGQGLQFLFEYFSETQRNKGNFPGRFSGRQFSNSRSEMNVSTLELGDSALYLCASSLGAWTAYEQYFGPGTRLTVT.

This clonotype came up a few times. V is TRBV6-2 or TRBV6-3 and J is TRBJ2-5; 15 bases map to TRBD2. Unmatched junction bases numbered 9, after V lost 5 bases and J lost 5 bases. Germline V gene lookup returns CDR1 MNHEY and CDR2 SVGEGT. The CDR3 length is 17 residues. CDR3 amino acids: CASSHGTSGGLGETQYF. CDR3 sequence (DNA): TGTGCCAGCAGTCACGGGACTAGCGGGGGGCTGGGGGAGACCCAGTACTTC.

This clonotype was seen at least ten times. The J gene is TRBJ1-5, the V gene TRBV30, with D uncertain. V shed 2 bases and J shed 4 bases, with 9 bases lying between them. The CDR3 has 13 residues. The germline CDR1 and CDR2 sequences are GTSNPN and SVGIG (reference sequence). The CDR3 sequence: CAWSLGRNQPQHF. CDR3 sequence (DNA): TGTGCCTGGAGTCTAGGGCGAAATCAGCCCCAGCATTTT.

The table lists this clonotype with a few counts. J is TRBJ1-1 and V is TRBV18; D is perhaps TRBD1 (6 bases). V dropped 10 bases and J dropped 7 bases, with 16 bases sitting between them. Germline V gene lookup returns CDR1 KGHSH and CDR2 LQKENI. This CDR3 spans 12 amino acids. The CDR3 loop reads CATANQGREAFF. In nucleotides, the CDR3 is TGTGCCACCGCAAATCAGGGGCGTGAAGCTTTCTTT.

Concerning this clonotype itself: A much larger clone differs from this one at a single base, so this may be a read error. The chain is built from TRBV18 and TRBJ1-3; possible D gene TRBD1, 5 bases. This CDR3 region has 15 residues. CDR1 is KGHSH and CDR2 is LQKENI in the germline V gene. The CDR3 nucleotides are TGTGCCAGCTCACCACGGGACCTCTCTGGAAGCACCATATATTTT. Residues: CASSPRDLSGSTIYF.

This clonotype was seen repeatedly, ten times or more. The chain employs TRBV6-5 and TRBJ2-7, with 9 bases fitting TRBD1. This CDR3 has 15 amino acids. The V gene's germline CDR1 is MNHEY and CDR2 SVGAGI. The trim removed 7 bases at V and 2 bases at J, leaving 9 bases unmatched. CDR3 nucleotide sequence: TGTGCCAGCACTCCTTTTGGGACAGGGCCCTACGAGCAGTACGTC. This encodes CASTPFGTGPYEQYV.

This clonotype was picked up many times. This chain links TRBV28 with TRBJ2-6; D uncertain. Germline V gene sequence: CDR1 MDHEN, CDR2 SYDVKM. This CDR3 comprises 15 residues. Deletions cut 6 bases from V and 1 base from J, with 10 bases between. The CDR3 coding sequence is TGTGCCAGCAGCTCCCCAAGGTCTGGGGCCAACGTCCTGACTTTC. Translated: CASSSPRSGANVLTF.

This clonotype appeared many times. This chain connects TRBV2 to TRBJ1-5; 7 nucleotides align to TRBD1. Germline CDR1 SNHLY, CDR2 FYNNEI. With 3 bases clipped from V and 1 base from J, the junction kept 0 bases outside the gene matches. The CDR3 covers 14 residues. For the CDR3, the DNA is TGTGCCAGCAGTGACAGGGGGAGCAATCAGCCCCAGCATTTT. Encoded protein: CASSDRGSNQPQHF.

This clonotype showed up many times. V is TRBV29-1 and J is TRBJ2-5; 14 positions match TRBD2. Germline trimming cut 6 bases from V and 2 bases from J; bases unmatched to any gene: 8. This CDR3 contains 16 residues. Germline CDR1 reads SQVTM; CDR2 reads ANQGSEA. CDR3 region: CSVGGLAGEVQETQYF. As DNA, the CDR3 is TGCAGCGTGGGGGGACTAGCGGGGGAAGTTCAAGAGACCCAGTACTTC.

There are a few counts of this clonotype. This clone may be a read error of a much larger clone one base away. J is TRBJ1-2 and V is TRBV20-1; tentatively, D is TRBD1 (6 bases). The CDR3 has 13 residues. Trimming took 0 bases from V and 10 from J, leaving 15 bases between them. Looked up from germline, CDR1 is DFQATT and CDR2 is SNEGSKA (reference sequence). Here the CDR3 reads CSARDGGRSAYTF. CDR3 sequence (DNA): TGCAGTGCTAGAGATGGGGGGCGATCAGCCTACACCTTC.

This clonotype was detected many times. The chain has TRBV4-1 and TRBJ2-3; D unresolved. Per the germline V gene, CDR1 is MGHRA and CDR2 is YSYEKL. This CDR3 region has 15 residues. Between the trimmed V and J ends, which lost 2 bases and 3 bases, there was a span of 12 bases. The CDR3 reads CASSQPDGRTDTQYF. The CDR3 DNA sequence: TGCGCCAGCAGCCAACCGGACGGCCGTACAGATACGCAGTATTTT.

This clonotype was counted many times. The genes are TRBV7-2 and TRBJ1-6; tentative D call: TRBD1 (5 bases). Germline lookup yields CDR1 SGHTA and CDR2 FQGNSA. V gave up 2 bases and J gave up 10 bases, with 15 bases separating them. The CDR3 covers 15 residues. The CDR3 reads CASSLLGQGTSPLHF. CDR3 nucleotides: TGTGCCAGCAGCTTATTGGGCCAGGGTACGTCACCCCTCCACTTT.

As for this clonotype: This may be a read error: a much more frequent sequence differs by one nucleotide. The chain combines TRBV6-5 with TRBJ2-5; D call uncertain. CDR3 length: 12 amino acids. The V gene's germline CDR1 is MNHEY and CDR2 SVGAGI. Trimming removed 6 bases from V and 7 bases from J, with 12 bases in between. The CDR3 protein is CASSKVLGTQYF. The CDR3 region has the DNA TGTGCCAGCAGCAAAGTTCTAGGGACCCAGTACTTC.

The chain is built from TRBV7-3 and TRBJ1-1; D is unclear. Trimming cost V 0 bases and J 4 bases, with 12 bases left between them. Germline V gene lookup returns CDR1 SGHTA and CDR2 FQGTGA. This CDR3 has 15 residues. The CDR3 DNA reads TGTGCCAGCAGCTTAACGGATAGTGTGATCACTGAAGCTTTCTTT. Residues: CASSLTDSVITEAFF.

The chain is built from TRBV20-1 and TRBJ1-6, with TRBD1 identical over 11 bases. Germline loops: CDR1 DFQATT, CDR2 SNEGSKA (reference sequence). This CDR3 region has 16 residues. The ends lost 1 base at V and 13 bases at J; junction bases unmatched: 12. The CDR3 here is CSARGDLGTGGFPLHF. DNA for the CDR3: TGCAGTGCTAGAGGGGACCTGGGGACAGGGGGTTTCCCCCTCCACTTT.

This chain connects TRBV6-5 to TRBJ1-1, with D hard to call. There are 13 residues in the CDR3. Deletions cut 2 bases from V and 2 bases from J, with 6 bases between. Germline-derived CDR1 and CDR2 are MNHEY and SVGAGI. CDR3 nucleotide sequence: TGTGCCAGCAGTTACCAGCCAAACACTGAAGCTTTCTTT. Its translation: CASSYQPNTEAFF.

A remark on this clonotype: Without the conserved terminal phenylalanine or tryptophan, this CDR3 likely stems from a read error. This chain joins TRBV6-5 and TRBJ2-7; no clear D gene. Germline loops: CDR1 MNHEY, CDR2 SVGAGI. V lost 5 bases and J lost 6, with 14 bases in between. The CDR3 contains 13 residues. CDR3 nucleotide sequence: TGTGCCAGCAGTCATTGGGTTATAGGCGAGCAGTACGAC. Translating gives CASSHWVIGEQYD.

This clonotype was detected many times. The chain recombines TRBV6-6 with TRBJ2-2; weak D call: TRBD2 (5 bases). Trimming removed 7 bases at V and 7 bases at J, with 22 bases between. The length of the CDR3 is 16 residues. The germline gives CDR1 MNHNY, CDR2 SVGAGI (reference sequence). The CDR3 DNA sequence: TGTGCCAGCATGCACCCATCCCGGGGAAGAGGCGGGGAGCTGTTTTTT. Its translation: CASMHPSRGRGGELFF.

This clonotype has a count of ten or more. This chain connects TRBV10-2 to TRBJ2-1, with TRBD2 identical over 12 bases. This CDR3 is built from 14 residues. CDR1 and CDR2 from the germline V gene are WSHSY and SAAADI. V shed 5 bases and J 10 bases; nucleotides not matched to a gene: 6. The CDR3 bases are TGCGCCAGCAGTTGGCTAGCGGGGGGGAACGAGCAGTTCTTC. This codes for CASSWLAGGNEQFF.

In its sample, this clonotype was seen many times. The chain has TRBV30 and TRBJ1-5; D might be TRBD1 (6 bases). Germline-derived CDR1 and CDR2 are GTSNPN and SVGIG (reference sequence). The CDR3 is 15 residues long. The V end was cut by 1 base, the J end by 0 bases, with 10 bases between. The CDR3 bases are TGTGCCTGGAGTGGTCAGGGGATTAGCAATCAGCCCCAGCATTTT. It codes for CAWSGQGISNQPQHF.

The V and J genes are TRBV2 and TRBJ2-3; D ambiguous. Germline CDR1 reads SNHLY; CDR2 reads FYNNEI. This CDR3 has 11 residues. Trimming took off 7 bases at V and 3 bases at J, with 5 bases between the two ends. The CDR3 sequence is CASMGTDTQYF. For the CDR3, the DNA is TGTGCCAGCATGGGTACAGATACGCAGTATTTT. The full variable domain, with the rest looked up from reference TRBV2 and TRBJ2-3, is EPEVTQTPSHQVTQMGQEVILRCVPISNHLYFYWYRQILGQKVEFLVSFYNNEISEKSEIFDDQFSVERPDGSNFTLKIRSTKLEDSAMYFCASMGTDTQYFGPGTRLTVL.